Here is one T cell receptor (beta chain) with its context. This entry is derived from a study of blood T cell repertoires in COVID-19. Turning to the study itself: From T cells, B-cell-depleted T cells, or PBMCs came the material, which was cDNA or gDNA.

Per the original data handling: Reference gene primer amplification gave estimated nucleated cell counts. Clones were read by immunoSEQ multiplex PCR, and TCRdb kept only the in-frame ones, dropping some. D and trimming come from the DNA, and the V and J calls and clone size come from that table. The sample records under 60,000 clones, 80% to 90% being singletons. Seattle's enrolled individuals joined amid active infection and were then monitored longitudinally. This CDR3 region has 14 residues. V dropped 5 bases and J dropped 8; count of bases not matched to a gene: 8. CDR1 is SGHAT and CDR2 is FQDESV in the germline V gene (reference sequence).

This chain joins TRBV11-1 and TRBJ1-4; TRBD1 matches 7 bases. The origin of this receptor is an older woman with COVID-19, enrolled during active disease. The sample comprised peripheral blood. The CDR3 sequence is CASSPRGYEEKLFF. CDR3 bases: TGTGCCAGCAGCCCCAGGGGGTACGAAGAAAAACTGTTTTTT.